This T cell receptor (beta chain) was retrieved from a study of blood T cell repertoires in COVID-19. Study-wide context: COVID-19 samples, acute and convalescent, were from the United States, Italy and Spain.

The repertoire was sequenced with immunoSEQ multiplex PCR; TCRdb's copy has only in-frame clones and lacks some. The table includes approximately 110,000 clones, 70% to 90% detected once. V lost 2 bases and J 3 bases, leaving 13 bases between the germline ends. CDR1 and CDR2 from the germline V gene are SNHLY and FYNNEI. The CDR3 runs to 15 residues. This clonotype was sampled from a human donor in a cohort sampled during active COVID-19. The material sequenced was peripheral blood. This chain uses TRBV2 with TRBJ1-1, with D uncertain. CDR3 coding DNA: TGTGCCAGCAGTGAAATTTCGGGGTGGGACACTGAAGCTTTCTTT. This codes for CASSEISGWDTEAFF.